This T cell receptor beta chain is drawn from a study of blood T cells in healthy people across ages. Individuals who donated were healthy Caucasians from Russia aged roughly 6 to 100. As regards this clonotype: Antigen specificity is unknown.

Study results and limitations: Naive T cell percentage and TCR beta diversity correlated strongly.

Using a J-beta primer mix together with a sample-barcoded 5' primer, a second PCR was run for about 6 to 11 cycles. TCRdb re-derived calls from the 5' RACE reads in MiXCR, one entry per CDR3 protein. The table shows 780,000 or so distinct CDR3 sequences, with roughly 50% occurring only once. The sequencing input was blood. This clonotype was obtained from a man older than 75 in good health.

The CDR3 loop reads CASSPSVEYEQYF. CDR3 in DNA: TGTGCCAGCTCACCATCGGTAGAGTACGAGCAGTACTTC. The chain couples TRBV18 to TRBJ2-7; no clear D gene. This CDR3 spans 13 amino acids. Germline-derived CDR1 and CDR2 are KGHSH and LQKENI. V was clipped by 2 bases and J by 4 bases, with 9 bases between them.